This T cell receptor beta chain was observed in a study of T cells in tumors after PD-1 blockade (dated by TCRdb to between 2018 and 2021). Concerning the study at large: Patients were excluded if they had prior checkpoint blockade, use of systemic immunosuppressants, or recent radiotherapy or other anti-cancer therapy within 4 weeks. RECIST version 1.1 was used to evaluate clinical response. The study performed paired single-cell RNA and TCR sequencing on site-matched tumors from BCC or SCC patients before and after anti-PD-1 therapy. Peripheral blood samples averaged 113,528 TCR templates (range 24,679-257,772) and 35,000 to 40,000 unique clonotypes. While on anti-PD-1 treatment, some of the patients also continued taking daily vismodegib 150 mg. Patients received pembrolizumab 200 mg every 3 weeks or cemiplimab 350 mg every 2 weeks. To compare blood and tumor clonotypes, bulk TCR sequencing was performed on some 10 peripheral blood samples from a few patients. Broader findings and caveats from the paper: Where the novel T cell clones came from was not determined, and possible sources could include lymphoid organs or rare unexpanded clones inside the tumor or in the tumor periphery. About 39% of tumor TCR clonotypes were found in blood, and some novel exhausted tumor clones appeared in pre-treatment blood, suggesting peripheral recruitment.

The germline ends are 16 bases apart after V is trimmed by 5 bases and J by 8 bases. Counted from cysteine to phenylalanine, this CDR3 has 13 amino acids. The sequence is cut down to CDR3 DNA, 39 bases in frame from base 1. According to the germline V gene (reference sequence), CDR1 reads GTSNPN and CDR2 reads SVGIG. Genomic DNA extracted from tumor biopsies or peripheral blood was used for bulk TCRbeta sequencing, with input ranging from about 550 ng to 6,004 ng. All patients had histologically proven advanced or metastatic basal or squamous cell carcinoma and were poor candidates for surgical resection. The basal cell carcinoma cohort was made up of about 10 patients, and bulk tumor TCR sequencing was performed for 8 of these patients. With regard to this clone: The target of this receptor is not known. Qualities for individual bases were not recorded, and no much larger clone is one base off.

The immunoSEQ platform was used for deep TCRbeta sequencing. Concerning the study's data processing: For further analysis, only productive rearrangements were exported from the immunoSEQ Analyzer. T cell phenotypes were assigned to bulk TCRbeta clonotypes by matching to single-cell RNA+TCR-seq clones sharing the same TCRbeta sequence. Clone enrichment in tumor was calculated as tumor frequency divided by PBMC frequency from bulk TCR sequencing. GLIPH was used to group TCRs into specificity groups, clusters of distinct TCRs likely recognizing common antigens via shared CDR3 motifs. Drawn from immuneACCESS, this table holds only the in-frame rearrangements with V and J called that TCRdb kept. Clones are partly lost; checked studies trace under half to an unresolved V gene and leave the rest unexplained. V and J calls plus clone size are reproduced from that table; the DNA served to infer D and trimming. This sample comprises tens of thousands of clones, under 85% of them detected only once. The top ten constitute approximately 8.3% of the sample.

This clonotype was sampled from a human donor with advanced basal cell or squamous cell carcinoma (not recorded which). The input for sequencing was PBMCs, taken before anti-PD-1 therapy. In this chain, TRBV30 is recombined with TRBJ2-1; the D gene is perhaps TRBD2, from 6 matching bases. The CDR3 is CAWFLRGNYEQFF. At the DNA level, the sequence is TGTGCCTGGTTCCTCCGGGGGAACTATGAGCAGTTCTTC.